This is a list of T cell receptor beta chains from one sample in a study of T cells expressing NK-cell markers. TCRdb re-analyzed the 5' RACE reads; it lists each CDR3 protein once, without DNA. Recorded here are 500,000 or so distinct CDR3 sequences; the top ten clones represent 3% to 4.5%. The sequenced material came from blood T cells: a sorted CD56 or NKG2C T cell subset, CD4+ or CD8+ T cells, or bulk PBMC T cells (not recorded which). All receptors derive from a man aged 18 to 35 in good health. Both conserved end residues are part of each CDR3.

v_gene	j_gene	len	CDR3aa
TRBV24-1	TRBJ2-1	14	CATTGGPGRNEQFF
TRBV9	TRBJ2-2	13	CASSVVDLGELFF
TRBV29-1	TRBJ2-1	15	CSVVSPRGRGNEQFF
TRBV12-3/TRBV12-4	TRBJ2-1	17	CASSFAWLTSGSNEQFF
TRBV5-6	TRBJ2-1	15	CASSSSRRGYNEQFF
TRBV7-8	TRBJ2-7	14	CASSLVGFTYEQYF
TRBV4-2	TRBJ1-3	16	CASSQKTGGIGNTIYF
TRBV10-3	TRBJ2-1	16	CAISESRPSGSDEQFF
TRBV27	TRBJ2-2	17	CASSPLDSGVSAGELFF
TRBV20-1	TRBJ2-3	15	CSAINSGRLADTQYF
TRBV7-9	TRBJ2-1	16	CASSDYQGQPIDEQFF
TRBV6-1	TRBJ1-3	14	CASSSTGPGNTIYF
TRBV4-3	TRBJ1-1	14	CASSSGRVNTEAFF
TRBV5-1	TRBJ2-5	15	CASSTPKQGRETQYF
TRBV6-1	TRBJ2-7	12	CASSEDSGTQYF
TRBV12-3/TRBV12-4	TRBJ2-7	15	CASSVGQGDLYEQYF
TRBV6-2/TRBV6-3	TRBJ2-5	20	CASSKQDRVGVGIPGETQYF
TRBV7-3	TRBJ2-2	15	CASSLPSGSPGELFF
TRBV7-2	TRBJ2-7	13	CASSFGVRYEQYF
TRBV25-1	TRBJ1-6	15	CASSATGSLSSPLHF
TRBV4-2	TRBJ2-2	19	CASSQEGEGRVANTGELFF
TRBV4-2	TRBJ2-4	16	CASSQVSSTSVGIQYF
TRBV10-3	TRBJ1-6	15	CAIRDRDGSNSPLHF
TRBV4-1	TRBJ2-1	12	CASSQVGNEQFF
TRBV24-1	TRBJ2-1	16	CATSDFPLAGENEQFF
TRBV20-1	TRBJ2-7	11	CSARVAPKQYF
TRBV7-6	TRBJ2-2	16	CASSLGGTMGTGELFF
TRBV12-3/TRBV12-4	TRBJ2-1	13	CASTLRRDNEQFF
TRBV28	TRBJ2-2	16	CASSGGLAGGSGELFF
TRBV28	TRBJ1-2	14	CASSSGAANYGYTF
TRBV15	TRBJ1-3	16	CATSRNRDRAGNTIYF
TRBV6-5	TRBJ1-1	15	CASSYRVDRNTEAFF
TRBV28	TRBJ2-5	15	CASSGRTGGWATQYF
TRBV12-3/TRBV12-4	TRBJ2-5	12	CASRSGGGTQYF
TRBV11-2	TRBJ2-1	19	CASSQPYRLAGGSYNEQFF
TRBV7-6	TRBJ2-3	14	CASSREKAGTLEYF
TRBV5-1	TRBJ2-5	14	CASSISFREGTQYF
TRBV7-9	TRBJ1-2	12	CASRQGTGGYTF
TRBV6-5	TRBJ2-1	19	CASSYRPGTGPSSYNEQFF
TRBV5-8	TRBJ2-5	14	CASSLGTLGGTQYF
TRBV10-2	TRBJ1-1	11	CASTLHTEAFF
TRBV6-1	TRBJ2-5	13	CASSDSGIGTQYF
TRBV4-3	TRBJ2-1	16	CASSQGRDPSYNEQFF
TRBV14	TRBJ2-1	13	CASSRLLVDEQFF